In its sample, the clone carrying this T cell receptor beta chain was seen many times. The data stem from a study of patients and donors after allogeneic stem cell transplantation. The germline V and J ends were trimmed by 4 bases and 4 bases, with 11 bases remaining between them. This CDR3 contains 14 residues. TCRdb itself ran the RT-PCR reads through MiXCR, one entry per CDR3 protein. The data show 400,000 to 450,000 distinct CDR3 sequences, with roughly 17% seen just once and around 7.2% held by the top ten. This sequence was found in a human donor who was either an allogeneic HSCT recipient or a stem cell or donor lymphocyte infusion donor (not recorded which). It is not recorded whose cells these are; they may come from a transplant donor. What was sequenced was blood, either unsorted or a sorted T cell fraction (not recorded which). The rearrangement links TRBV12-3 or TRBV12-4 to TRBJ1-5; tentatively, D is TRBD1 (6 bases). As DNA, the CDR3 is TGTGCCAGCAGTTGGGGGCTGCGGAATCAGCCCCAGCATTTT. Encoded protein: CASSWGLRNQPQHF.